This is a list of T cell receptor beta chains from one sample in a study of blood T cells in healthy people across ages. TCRdb itself ran the 5' RACE reads through MiXCR, one entry per CDR3 protein. The table lists about 1.4 million distinct CDR3 sequences, 59% of them singletons, with 6.5% to 8% in the top ten. The sequenced sample consisted of blood. These receptors were taken from a man aged 18 to 29 in good health. Both conserved end residues are part of each CDR3. D genes are given only for firm matches. Where a row states a size, it is once, few, many or the class of an expanded clone; other rows omit it.

abundance	d_gene	v_gene	j_gene	CDR3aa	CDR3nt
-	-	TRBV6-5	TRBJ2-3	CASSYRLEGTAPINSQYF	TGTGCCAGCAGTTACCGATTGGAAGGGACCGCTCCCATAAACTCGCAGTATTTT
-	-	TRBV5-1	TRBJ2-1	CASSLMECNEQFF	TGCGCCAGCAGCTTGATGGAATGCAATGAGCAGTTCTTC
few	-	TRBV13	TRBJ1-2	CASSSATPEGYTF	TGTGCCAGCAGCTCAGCCACTCCCGAAGGCTACACCTTC
-	TRBD1	TRBV4-3	TRBJ2-1	CASSQRQGLYNEQFF	TGCGCCAGCAGCCAACGACAGGGTCTGTACAATGAGCAGTTCTTC
few	TRBD2	TRBV10-3	TRBJ2-7	CAISETTSGKRYYEQYF	TGTGCCATCAGTGAGACGACTAGCGGAAAGAGATACTACGAGCAGTACTTC
-	-	TRBV20-1	TRBJ2-7	CSVGTTYEQYF	TGCAGTGTCGGGACAACCTACGAGCAGTACTTC
-	-	TRBV11-2	TRBJ2-3	CASSSSLLEADTQYF	TGTGCCAGCAGCTCCTCCCTTTTGGAGGCAGATACGCAGTATTTT
many	-	TRBV7-9	TRBJ1-4	CASSPNEKLFF	TGTGCCAGCAGCCCCAATGAAAAACTGTTTTTT
once	-	TRBV5-4	TRBJ2-4	CASSFGSGGYDIQYF	TGTGCCAGCAGCTTCGGTTCAGGAGGCTATGACATTCAGTACTTC
few	TRBD2	TRBV20-1	TRBJ2-3	CSAGGGTSWVDTQYF	TGCAGTGCTGGGGGTGGGACTAGCTGGGTAGATACGCAGTATTTT
-	-	TRBV29-1	TRBJ1-4	CSVEAGLGGLFF	TGCAGCGTTGAAGCTGGTTTGGGGGGGCTGTTTTTT
-	-	TRBV20-1	TRBJ1-6	CSAREIAVNSPLHF	TGCAGTGCTAGAGAGATAGCTGTGAATTCACCCCTCCACTTT
-	-	TRBV28	TRBJ2-5	CAHARGEETQYF	TGTGCCCACGCCCGGGGCGAAGAGACCCAGTACTTC
-	-	TRBV10-3	TRBJ1-2	CAISEMTVRSGYTF	TGTGCCATCAGTGAGATGACAGTAAGGTCTGGCTACACCTTC
-	-	TRBV4-1	TRBJ2-1	CASSQDRRLNNEQFF	TGCGCCAGCAGCCAAGACCGCCGACTGAACAATGAGCAGTTCTTC
few	TRBD1	TRBV7-2	TRBJ2-3	CASSRQGAGRDTQYF	TGTGCCAGCAGCCGCCAGGGGGCGGGTAGAGATACGCAGTATTTT
few	TRBD1	TRBV7-8	TRBJ2-6	CASSLDWDRGVSGANVLTF	TGTGCCAGCAGCTTAGACTGGGACAGGGGCGTCTCTGGGGCCAACGTCCTGACTTTC
once	-	TRBV2	TRBJ2-1	CASMWNYYNEQFF	TGTGCCAGCATGTGGAATTACTACAATGAGCAGTTCTTC
-	-	TRBV3-1	TRBJ2-5	CASSHSQLETQYF	TGTGCCAGCAGCCACTCCCAGCTCGAGACCCAGTACTTC
-	-	TRBV12-3/TRBV12-4	TRBJ2-1	CASSPRLVGGNEQFF	TGTGCCAGCAGCCCAAGACTAGTAGGTGGCAATGAGCAGTTCTTC
few	-	TRBV4-1	TRBJ2-7	CASSQVEGVPYEQYF	TGCGCCAGCAGCCAAGTTGAAGGCGTCCCTTACGAGCAGTACTTC
-	-	TRBV6-2/TRBV6-3	TRBJ1-4	CASRKLGDNEKLFF	TGTGCCAGCCGAAAACTAGGGGACAATGAAAAACTGTTTTTT
-	TRBD2	TRBV5-1	TRBJ2-1	CASSDLAGGHNEQFF	TGCGCCAGCAGCGACCTAGCGGGGGGGCACAATGAGCAGTTCTTC
-	-	TRBV29-1	TRBJ1-2	CSADFPGGRTF	TGCAGCGCTGACTTCCCAGGCGGCCGCACCTTC
-	-	TRBV5-1	TRBJ2-7	CASSLVGLFYEQYF	TGCGCCAGCAGCTTGGTCGGTCTTTTCTACGAGCAGTACTTC
few	TRBD1	TRBV25-1	TRBJ2-7	CASNPPGQGVYEQYF	TGTGCCAGCAATCCACCGGGACAGGGGGTCTACGAGCAGTACTTC
-	-	TRBV10-3	TRBJ2-4	CATGQYKQYF	TGTGCCACCGGCCAATACAAGCAGTACTTC
-	TRBD2	TRBV20-1	TRBJ2-5	CSATGTSGSEETQYF	TGCAGTGCTACCGGGACTAGCGGGAGCGAAGAGACCCAGTACTTC
-	-	TRBV19	TRBJ1-1	CASNVRYTEAFF	TGTGCCAGTAACGTCAGGTACACTGAAGCTTTCTTT
few	-	TRBV4-2	TRBJ2-1	CASSLTEVNNEQFF	TGTGCCAGCAGCCTTACTGAAGTGAACAATGAGCAGTTCTTC
-	-	TRBV20-1	TRBJ1-1	CSASIVSLTLNTEAFF	TGCAGTGCTAGTATAGTAAGTCTAACCTTGAACACTGAAGCTTTCTTT
-	TRBD2	TRBV20-1	TRBJ2-7	CSARPVAGNYEQYF	TGCAGTGCTAGACCGGTAGCGGGAAACTACGAGCAGTACTTC
few	-	TRBV6-2/TRBV6-3	TRBJ1-4	CASSYADKNEKLFF	TGTGCCAGCAGTTACGCCGATAAGAATGAAAAACTGTTTTTT
-	TRBD1	TRBV28	TRBJ2-5	CASSWQGALRQETQYF	TGTGCCAGCAGTTGGCAGGGGGCGCTCCGCCAAGAGACCCAGTACTTC
-	TRBD1	TRBV15	TRBJ2-6	CATSMDRAGANVLTF	TGTGCCACCAGCATGGACAGGGCTGGGGCCAACGTCCTGACTTTC
-	TRBD2	TRBV20-1	TRBJ2-7	CSAGIELAGYEQYF	TGCAGTGCTGGAATAGAGCTAGCGGGCTACGAGCAGTACTTC
-	-	TRBV4-1	TRBJ1-5	CASSPEGEQPQHF	TGCGCCAGCAGCCCAGAAGGAGAACAGCCCCAGCATTTT
once	-	TRBV6-5	TRBJ2-2	CASSSLGAWGTGELFF	TGTGCCAGCAGCTCACTCGGGGCCTGGGGTACCGGGGAGCTGTTTTTT
few	TRBD1	TRBV12-3/TRBV12-4	TRBJ1-1	CASSGGLGTEAFF	TGTGCCAGCTCAGGGGGCTTGGGGACTGAAGCTTTCTTT
-	TRBD1	TRBV27	TRBJ2-5	CASSSPGQGQETQYF	TGTGCCAGCAGTTCCCCGGGACAGGGACAAGAGACCCAGTACTTC
-	TRBD2	TRBV20-1	TRBJ2-1	CSARDRAGLNNEQFF	TGCAGTGCTAGAGATAGAGCGGGATTGAACAATGAGCAGTTCTTC
few	TRBD1	TRBV7-2	TRBJ2-7	CASSSRTGGLYEQYF	TGTGCCAGCAGCTCCAGGACAGGGGGCCTCTACGAGCAGTACTTC
-	-	TRBV15	TRBJ2-3	CATSRVRYTDTQYF	TGTGCCACCAGCAGAGTAAGGTACACAGATACGCAGTATTTT
-	-	TRBV4-1	TRBJ1-2	CASSQGPQGSAGYTF	TGCGCCAGCAGCCAAGGTCCCCAGGGGTCGGCCGGCTACACCTTC